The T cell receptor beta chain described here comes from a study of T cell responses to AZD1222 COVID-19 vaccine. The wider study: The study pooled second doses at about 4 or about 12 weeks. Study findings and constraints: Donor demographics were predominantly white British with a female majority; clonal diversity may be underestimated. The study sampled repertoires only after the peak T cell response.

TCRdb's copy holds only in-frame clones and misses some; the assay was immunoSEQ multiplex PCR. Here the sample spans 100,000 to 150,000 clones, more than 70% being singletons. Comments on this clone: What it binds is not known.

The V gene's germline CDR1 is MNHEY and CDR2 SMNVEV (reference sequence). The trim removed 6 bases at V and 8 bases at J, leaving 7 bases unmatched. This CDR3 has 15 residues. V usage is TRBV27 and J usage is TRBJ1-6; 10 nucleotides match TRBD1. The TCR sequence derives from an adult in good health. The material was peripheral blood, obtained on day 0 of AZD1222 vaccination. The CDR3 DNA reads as TGTGCCAGCAGACTCGGGACAGGGGATCATTCACCCCTCCACTTT. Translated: CASRLGTGDHSPLHF.